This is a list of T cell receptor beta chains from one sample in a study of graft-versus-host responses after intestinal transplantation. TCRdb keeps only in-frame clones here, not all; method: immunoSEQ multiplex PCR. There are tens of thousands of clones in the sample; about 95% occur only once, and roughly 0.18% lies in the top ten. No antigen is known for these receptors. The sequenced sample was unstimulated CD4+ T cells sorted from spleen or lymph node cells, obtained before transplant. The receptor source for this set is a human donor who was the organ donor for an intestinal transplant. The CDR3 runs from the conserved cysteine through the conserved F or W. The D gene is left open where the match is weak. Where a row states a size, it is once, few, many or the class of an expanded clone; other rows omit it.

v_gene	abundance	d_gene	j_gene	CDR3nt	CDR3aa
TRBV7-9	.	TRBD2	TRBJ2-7	TGTGCCAGCAGCTCGGGACTAGCCGTGCAGTACTTC	CASSSGLAVQYF
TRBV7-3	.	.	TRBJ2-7	TGTGCCAGTTCGACTAGTTCCGGATACGAGCAGTACTTC	CASSTSSGYEQYF
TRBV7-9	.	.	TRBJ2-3	TGTGCCAGCAGCTTAGATAACAGGGCTCTCTTTAGCACAGATACGCAGTATTTT	CASSLDNRALFSTDTQYF
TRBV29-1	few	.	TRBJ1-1	TGCAGCGTTGCACTCAGCTATGAAGCTTTCTTT	CSVALSYEAFF
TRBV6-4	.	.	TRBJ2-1	TGTGCCAGCAGTGATTGGGGCAGCTTTAACAATGAGCAGTTCTTC	CASSDWGSFNNEQFF
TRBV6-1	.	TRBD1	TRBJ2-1	TGTGCCAGCAGTGTGGGGACAGGGAGGCATGAGCAGTTCTTC	CASSVGTGRHEQFF
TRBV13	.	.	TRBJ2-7	TGTGCCAGCAGCTCCAACCCCACTAGTCCCCCTCAGTACTTC	CASSSNPTSPPQYF
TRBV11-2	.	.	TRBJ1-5	TGTGCCAGCAGCTTCGCGGGGGGAAATCAGCCCCAGCATTTT	CASSFAGGNQPQHF
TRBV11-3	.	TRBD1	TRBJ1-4	TGTGCCAGCAGCGCGACAGGGGGCGCGGGGGTAGGAGAAAAACTGTTTTTT	CASSATGGAGVGEKLFF
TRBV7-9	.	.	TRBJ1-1	TGTGCCAGCAGCCCGCGAGGGAGCACTGAAGCTTTCTTT	CASSPRGSTEAFF
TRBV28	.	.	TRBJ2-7	TGTGCCAGCAGTTTGCTAAGGGGGGGGGAGCAGTACTTC	CASSLLRGGEQYF
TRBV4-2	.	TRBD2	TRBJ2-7	TGTGCCAGCAGCCAAGGATTGACTAGCTCTTACGAGCAGTACTTC	CASSQGLTSSYEQYF
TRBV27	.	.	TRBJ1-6	TGTGCCAGCAGTCTCCTCAGGGGTTCACCCCTCCACTTT	CASSLLRGSPLHF
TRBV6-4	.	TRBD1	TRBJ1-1	TGTGCCAGCATCGCCCCAGGGGGTAGAGCTTTCTTT	CASIAPGGRAFF
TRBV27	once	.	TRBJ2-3	TGTGCCAGCAGTTTTTCAGGGGGCACAGATACGCAGTATTTT	CASSFSGGTDTQYF
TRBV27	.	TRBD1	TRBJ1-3	TGTGCCAGCAGTTTCTCGACAGGGTCTGGAAACACCATATATTTT	CASSFSTGSGNTIYF
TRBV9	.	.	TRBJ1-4	TGTGCCAGCAGCGAAACACTGGGAGAAAAACTGTTTTTT	CASSETLGEKLFF
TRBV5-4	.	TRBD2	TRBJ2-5	TGTGCCAGCAGCCCGTTAGCGGGGGGGCGACAAGAGACCCAGTACTTC	CASSPLAGGRQETQYF
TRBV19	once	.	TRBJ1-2	TGTGCCAGTAGTATGGGGGCAGGGGTCGGCTATGGCTACACCTTC	CASSMGAGVGYGYTF
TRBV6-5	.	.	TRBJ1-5	TGTGCCAGCAGCCGATCGGGCGATCAGCCCCAGCATTTT	CASSRSGDQPQHF
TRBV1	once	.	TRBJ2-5	TGCACCAGCATTAGGGGGGCGGCTGAGACCCAGTACTTC	CTSIRGAAETQYF
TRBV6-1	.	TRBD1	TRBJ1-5	TGTGCCAGCAGTGTAGGACAGGGCTACAATCAGCCCCAGCATTTT	CASSVGQGYNQPQHF
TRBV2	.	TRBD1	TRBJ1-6	TGTGCCAGCAGTGAAGCCGGGACAGTCAAATATTTGCCCCTCCACTTT	CASSEAGTVKYLPLHF
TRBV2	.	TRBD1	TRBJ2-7	TGTGCCAGCAAAAGGGGACAGGGGGACTACGAGCAGTACTTC	CASKRGQGDYEQYF
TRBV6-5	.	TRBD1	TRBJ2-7	TGTGCCAGCAGTGGGGCAGGGGGCATATTAAACGAGCAGTACTTC	CASSGAGGILNEQYF
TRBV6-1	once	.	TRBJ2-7	TGTGCCAGCAGTGTTCAGGCTTCGGGCTACGAGCAGTACTTC	CASSVQASGYEQYF
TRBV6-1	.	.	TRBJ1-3	TGTGCCACAACCGTTAACCCCGGAAACACCATATATTTT	CATTVNPGNTIYF
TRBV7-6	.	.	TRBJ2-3	TGTGCCAGCAGCTTTAGCGGCACAGATACGCAGTATTTT	CASSFSGTDTQYF
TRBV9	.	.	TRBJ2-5	TGTGCCAGCAGCGTCGCCGCAGGGGCCCAAGAGACCCAGTACTTC	CASSVAAGAQETQYF
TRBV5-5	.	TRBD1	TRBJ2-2	TGTGCCAGCAGCTTGGGTCAGGGGGCGAACACCGGGGAGCTGTTTTTT	CASSLGQGANTGELFF
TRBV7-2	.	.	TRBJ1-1	TGTGCCAGCAGTTTTAGAGCCGTTCCCTCTGAAGCTTTCTTT	CASSFRAVPSEAFF
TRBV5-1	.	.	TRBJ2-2	TGCGCCAGCAGCTTGGTTGGAGGGGGCCTCACAATCACCGGGGAGCTGTTTTTT	CASSLVGGGLTITGELFF
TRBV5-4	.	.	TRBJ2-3	TGTGCCAGCAGCTTACGGGGCATCACAGATACGCAGTATTTT	CASSLRGITDTQYF